Listed below are T cell receptor beta chains from one sample, sequenced in a study of blood T cells in healthy people across ages. A single record per CDR3 protein comes from TCRdb applying MiXCR to the 5' RACE reads. This table holds over 1,200,000 distinct CDR3 sequences, roughly 59% found once. The source material was blood. These receptors were taken from a man in his late teens or twenties in good health. Each CDR3 is given with its conserved first and last residue. D genes are given only for firm matches. Where a row states a size, it is once, few, many or the class of an expanded clone; other rows omit it.

cdr3_nt cdr3_aa d_call j_call v_call clone_size
TGCAGTGCTAGAGTTATCAGCTCCTACGAGCAGTACTTC CSARVISSYEQYF NA TRBJ2-7 TRBV20-1 NA
TGCAGTGCTAGGTTGGGCATAGCTAACTATGGCTACACCTTC CSARLGIANYGYTF NA TRBJ1-2 TRBV20-1 NA
TGTGCCAGCAGCCAGCTGCCCGACAATGAGCAGTTCTTC CASSQLPDNEQFF NA TRBJ2-1 TRBV11-3 NA
TGCAGCGTTGAAACAACAGGGGACCTCTACGAGCAGTACTTC CSVETTGDLYEQYF TRBD1 TRBJ2-7 TRBV29-1 few
TGTGCCAGCAGTCCCCAGCGGGAGCCAACCTACGAGCAGTACTTC CASSPQREPTYEQYF TRBD2 TRBJ2-7 TRBV6-1 NA
TGTGCCATCAGTGAGGCTACAGACAATGGTAATCAGCCCCAGCATTTT CAISEATDNGNQPQHF NA TRBJ1-5 TRBV10-3 NA
TGCGCCAGCAGCCAAGGAGCGGGGGGGCACGAAGATACGCAGTATTTT CASSQGAGGHEDTQYF TRBD2 TRBJ2-3 TRBV4-3 NA
TGTGCCAGCAGCTTATTCGCGGGGGGTCTTAGGTCCTACGAGCAGTACTTC CASSLFAGGLRSYEQYF TRBD2 TRBJ2-7 TRBV7-2 NA
TGTGCCAGCAGCTTAGCGGGGGGCGGGCCCCAAGAGACCCAGTACTTC CASSLAGGGPQETQYF NA TRBJ2-5 TRBV7-2 NA
TGCAGCGTTGAACCGGCGGGACCCAGTAATCGAGAGACCCAGTACTTC CSVEPAGPSNRETQYF NA TRBJ2-5 TRBV29-1 NA
TGCGCCAGCAGCTTGATACTAGCGGGAGACGAGCAGTACTTC CASSLILAGDEQYF TRBD2 TRBJ2-7 TRBV5-1 NA
TGCAGTGCTAACCCTCGGGAGGACAATGAGCAGTTCTTC CSANPREDNEQFF TRBD2 TRBJ2-1 TRBV20-1 NA
TGTGCCAGCAGCGGCTCTAGCGGGGTCGGGAACGAGCAGTACTTC CASSGSSGVGNEQYF TRBD2 TRBJ2-7 TRBV9 NA
TGCGCCAGCAGCGTAGCGGGAGGGAGTGGGGGTACGCAGTATTTT CASSVAGGSGGTQYF TRBD2 TRBJ2-3 TRBV10-2 NA
TGTGCCAGCAGCCAACCTTTTTACAACAAAGAGACCCAGTACTTC CASSQPFYNKETQYF NA TRBJ2-5 TRBV7-2 few
TGTGCCAGCAAGAGGGCCGCGCTTGATGGCTACACCTTC CASKRAALDGYTF NA TRBJ1-2 TRBV5-6 NA
TGTGCCAGCAGCGAAACAGGGGAAGGAAACACCATATATTTT CASSETGEGNTIYF TRBD1 TRBJ1-3 TRBV6-5 NA
TGTGCCAGCAGCCAAGATCTGGGGGGCGGTAGCTATGGCTACACCTTC CASSQDLGGGSYGYTF NA TRBJ1-2 TRBV3-1 once
TGTGCCAGCAGTTTCGCGGGGAGGGCCACCGGGGAGCTGTTTTTT CASSFAGRATGELFF TRBD2 TRBJ2-2 TRBV12-3/TRBV12-4 NA
TGCGCCAGCAGGGGGGGGGCGCAACGAGAGACCCAGTACTTC CASRGGAQRETQYF NA TRBJ2-5 TRBV4-1 NA
TGTGCCAGCAGCCAAACAGGGGGGCCCTCCTACGAGCAGTACTTC CASSQTGGPSYEQYF TRBD1 TRBJ2-7 TRBV3-1 NA
TGTGCCAGCAGCTTCCCCCAGAGCAACTATGGCTACACCTTC CASSFPQSNYGYTF NA TRBJ1-2 TRBV7-2 NA
TGCGCCAGCAGCCAAGAGGTCCACAGGGGCTCGGCGGGTGAAAAACTGTTTTTT CASSQEVHRGSAGEKLFF TRBD1 TRBJ1-4 TRBV4-1 NA
TGTGCCAGCAGCTTAGCCCCGAGTATGGGGGACGAGCAGTACTTC CASSLAPSMGDEQYF NA TRBJ2-7 TRBV7-2 few
TGTGCCAGCAGTTTATCCGCGGTCAGGGAGCAGTACTTC CASSLSAVREQYF NA TRBJ2-5 TRBV27 few
TGTGCCAGCAGCTCGAACACTAGCGGGGCAGATACGCAGTATTTT CASSSNTSGADTQYF TRBD2 TRBJ2-3 TRBV7-9 NA
TGTGCCAGCAGTCCACGACCGGGAGGACATCAGCCCCAGCATTTT CASSPRPGGHQPQHF NA TRBJ1-5 TRBV12-3/TRBV12-4 once
TGTGCCAGCAGCCAGGTACTAGTCTCATCCTACAATGAGCAGTTCTTC CASSQVLVSSYNEQFF NA TRBJ2-1 TRBV14 NA
TGCGCCAGCAGCCAAGCGTGGGACAGCTCATGTGAGCAGTTCTTC CASSQAWDSSCEQFF TRBD1 TRBJ2-1 TRBV4-3 NA
TGTGCCATCAGTCCGCGACAGTTTGATCAGCCCCAGCATTTT CAISPRQFDQPQHF NA TRBJ1-5 TRBV10-3 once
TGCGCCAGCAGCTTCGGAGCGGCCAACTACGAGCAGTACTTC CASSFGAANYEQYF NA TRBJ2-7 TRBV5-1 few
TGTGCCAGCAGTGAATCCTACAACAGCGGGCACAATGAGCAGTTCTTC CASSESYNSGHNEQFF NA TRBJ2-1 TRBV25-1 NA
TGTGCCAGCAGTGATTCCTACGAGCAGAACTTC CASSDSYEQNF NA TRBJ2-7 TRBV25-1 NA
TGCAGTGCCCAAGGGGGCGAGGGCTACACCTTC CSAQGGEGYTF TRBD1 TRBJ1-2 TRBV20-1 NA
TGTGCCAGCAAAGCGGGACTGGACGAGCAGTACTTC CASKAGLDEQYF TRBD2 TRBJ2-7 TRBV25-1 NA
TGTGCCAGCAGGATCTACTACGAGCAGTACTTC CASRIYYEQYF NA TRBJ2-7 TRBV12-3/TRBV12-4 NA
TGTGCCAGCAGCCCGAGAGGACTAGCGGGAGTTAATGAGCAGTTCTTC CASSPRGLAGVNEQFF TRBD2 TRBJ2-1 TRBV12-3/TRBV12-4 few
TGTGCCAGCAGCTTAACAGGGTGGGTCCAAGAGACCCAGTACTTC CASSLTGWVQETQYF NA TRBJ2-5 TRBV7-2 NA
TGTGCCAGCAGTCAGGGGACAGGACTAACGAGGACCCAGTACTTC CASSQGTGLTRTQYF TRBD1 TRBJ2-5 TRBV13 NA
TGTGCCAGCAGTTTCGACTTCAACGAGCAGTACTTC CASSFDFNEQYF NA TRBJ2-7 TRBV6-5 NA
TGCGCCAGCAGCTTGGTGGACGAAGGGCCCTACGAGCAGTACTTC CASSLVDEGPYEQYF NA TRBJ2-7 TRBV5-1 NA
TGCAGTGCTCCTAGGACAGGCGACCTAGAAGCTTTCTTT CSAPRTGDLEAFF TRBD1 TRBJ1-1 TRBV20-1 NA
TGCAGCGTTCTAGTCCATGAGCAGTACTTC CSVLVHEQYF NA TRBJ2-5 TRBV29-1 NA
TGTGCCAGCAGCCAGGGACACAGGGTAACTAATGAAAAACTGTTTTTT CASSQGHRVTNEKLFF NA TRBJ1-4 TRBV4-2 once
TGCGCCAGCAGCTTGTCCCAGTCAGATACGCAGTATTTT CASSLSQSDTQYF NA TRBJ2-3 TRBV5-1 NA
TGTGCCAGCAGCCCCGCGGAGAAGTCCACAGATACGCAGTATTTT CASSPAEKSTDTQYF NA TRBJ2-3 TRBV4-2 few
TGTGCCCACAGGGGGAATGGCTACACCTTC CAHRGNGYTF TRBD1 TRBJ1-2 TRBV4-2 NA
TGTGCCAGCAGTGCGGGACTAGCGGACACCGGGGAGCTGTTTTTT CASSAGLADTGELFF TRBD2 TRBJ2-2 TRBV12-3/TRBV12-4 NA
TGCAGTTTAGCGGGGGGTAAAACCTACGAGCAGTACTTC CSLAGGKTYEQYF TRBD2 TRBJ2-7 TRBV20-1 NA
TGCAGTGCTAGTCCGGCGGGCCGGGACAATGAGCAGTTCTTC CSASPAGRDNEQFF NA TRBJ2-1 TRBV20-1 NA
TGTGCCAGCAGTCCTCGGACGGGGCCCGGGGAGCTGTTTTTT CASSPRTGPGELFF NA TRBJ2-2 TRBV28 NA
TGTGCCAGCTCACCAGCAGGGCTTTCCCAAGAGACCCAGTACTTC CASSPAGLSQETQYF NA TRBJ2-5 TRBV18 NA